Many counts were recorded for the clone carrying this TCR beta chain. Its antigen is currently unknown. From RNA transcripts, TCR beta CDR3 regions were amplified. When the TCR CDR3 underwent first-round RT-PCR, the HTBI primer set was used. From the multiplex PCR reads, TCRdb called clonotypes with MiXCR, one entry per CDR3 protein. Of fewer than 300,000 distinct CDR3 sequences in the sample, 20% to 30% were seen once. The CDR3 loop spans 15 amino acids. J was trimmed by 5 bases and V by 4 bases; bases with no gene match: 6. CDR1 is SGHNT and CDR2 is YYREEE in the germline V gene (reference sequence). This sample was included in a study of T cells in Graves' hyperthyroidism and ophthalmopathy. Looking at the study overall: Peripheral blood was obtained at initial diagnosis, preceding any treatment. Findings of the study overall: Among thyroid clonotypes expanded above 0.001, most also appeared in blood.

Patients were excluded because of uncontrolled infection, other autoimmune disease, pregnancy or lactation. Fresh peripheral blood, 8 to 10 ml of it, supplied the PBMCs. The specimen was blood. The chain carries TRBV5-4 and TRBJ2-5; 12 bases fit TRBD2. The TCR comes from a man in his forties or fifties with Graves' hyperthyroidism that later progressed to Graves' ophthalmopathy. The chain's CDR3 is CASSRTSGEGETQYF. The CDR3 DNA reads TGTGCCAGCAGCAGGACTAGCGGGGAGGGGGAGACCCAGTACTTC.